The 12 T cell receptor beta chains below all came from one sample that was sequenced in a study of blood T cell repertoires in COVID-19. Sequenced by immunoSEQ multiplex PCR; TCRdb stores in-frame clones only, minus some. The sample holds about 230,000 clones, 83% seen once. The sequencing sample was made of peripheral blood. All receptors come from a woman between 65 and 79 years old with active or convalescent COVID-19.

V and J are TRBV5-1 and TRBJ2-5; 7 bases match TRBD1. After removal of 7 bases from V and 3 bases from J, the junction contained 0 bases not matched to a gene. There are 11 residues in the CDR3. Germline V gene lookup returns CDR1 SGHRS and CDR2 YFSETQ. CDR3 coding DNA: TGCGCCAGCCAGGGGGAAGAGACCCAGTACTTC. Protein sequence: CASQGEETQYF. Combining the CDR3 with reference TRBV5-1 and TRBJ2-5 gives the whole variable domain KAGVTQTPRYLIKTRGQQVTLSCSPISGHRSVSWYQQTPGQGLQFLFEYFSETQRNKGNFPGRFSGRQFSNSRSEMNVSTLELGDSALYLCASQGEETQYFGPGTRLLVL.

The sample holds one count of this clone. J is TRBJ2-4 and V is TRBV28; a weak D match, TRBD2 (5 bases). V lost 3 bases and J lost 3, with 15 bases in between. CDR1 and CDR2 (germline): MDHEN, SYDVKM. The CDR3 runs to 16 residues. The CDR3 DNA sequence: TGTGCCAGCAGTTTTAGGGCTAGCTTGGTCAAAAACATTCAGTACTTC. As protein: CASSFRASLVKNIQYF.

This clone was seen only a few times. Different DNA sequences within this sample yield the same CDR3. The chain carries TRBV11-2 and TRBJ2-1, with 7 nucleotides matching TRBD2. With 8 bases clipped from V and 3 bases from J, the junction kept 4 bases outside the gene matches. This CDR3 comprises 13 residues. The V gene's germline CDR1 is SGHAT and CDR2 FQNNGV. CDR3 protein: CASSSGGYNEQFF. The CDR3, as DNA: TGTGCCAGCTCCTCGGGGGGCTACAATGAGCAGTTCTTC.

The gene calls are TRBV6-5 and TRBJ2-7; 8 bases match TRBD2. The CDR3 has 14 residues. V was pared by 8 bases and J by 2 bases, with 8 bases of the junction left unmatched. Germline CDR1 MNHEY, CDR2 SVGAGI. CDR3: CASRAREGPYEQYF. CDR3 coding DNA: TGTGCCAGCCGGGCCCGGGAGGGACCCTACGAGCAGTACTTC.

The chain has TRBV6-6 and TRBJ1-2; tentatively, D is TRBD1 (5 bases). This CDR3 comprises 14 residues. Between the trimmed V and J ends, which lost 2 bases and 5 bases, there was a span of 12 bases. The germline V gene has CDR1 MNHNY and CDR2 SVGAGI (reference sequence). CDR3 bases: TGTGCCAGCAGTTACCCGGGGGGGGATTATGGCTACACCTTC. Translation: CASSYPGGDYGYTF.

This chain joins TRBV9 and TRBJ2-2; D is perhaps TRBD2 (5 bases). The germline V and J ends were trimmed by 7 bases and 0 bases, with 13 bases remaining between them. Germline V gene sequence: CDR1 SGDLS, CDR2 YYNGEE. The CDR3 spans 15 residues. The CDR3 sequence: CASARTGTNTGELFF. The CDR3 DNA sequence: TGTGCCAGCGCTAGGACTGGAACGAACACCGGGGAGCTGTTTTTT.

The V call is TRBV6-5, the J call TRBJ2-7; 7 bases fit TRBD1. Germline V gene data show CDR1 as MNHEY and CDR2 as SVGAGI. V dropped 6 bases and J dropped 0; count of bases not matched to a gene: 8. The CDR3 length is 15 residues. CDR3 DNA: TGTGCCAGCAGGTCTTCCACAGGGGACTCCTACGAGCAGTACTTC. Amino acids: CASRSSTGDSYEQYF.

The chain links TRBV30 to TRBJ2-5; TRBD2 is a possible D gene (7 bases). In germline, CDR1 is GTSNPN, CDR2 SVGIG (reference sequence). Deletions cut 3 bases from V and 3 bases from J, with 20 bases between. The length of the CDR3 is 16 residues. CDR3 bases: TGTGCCTGGAGAACGAGGGGGGGCAGGCGCGAAGAGACCCAGTACTTC. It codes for CAWRTRGGRREETQYF.

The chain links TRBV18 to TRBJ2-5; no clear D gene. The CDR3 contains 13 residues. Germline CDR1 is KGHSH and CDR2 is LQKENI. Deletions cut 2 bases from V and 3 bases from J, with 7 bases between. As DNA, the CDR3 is TGTGCCAGCTCACCAACCCCAGAAGAGACCCAGTACTTC. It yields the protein CASSPTPEETQYF.

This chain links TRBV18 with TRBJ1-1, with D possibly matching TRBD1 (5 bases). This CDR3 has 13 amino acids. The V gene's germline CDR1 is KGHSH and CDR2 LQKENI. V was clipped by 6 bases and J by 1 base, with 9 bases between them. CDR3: CASSTGQNTEAFF. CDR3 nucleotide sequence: TGTGCCAGCTCCACAGGACAGAACACTGAAGCTTTCTTT.

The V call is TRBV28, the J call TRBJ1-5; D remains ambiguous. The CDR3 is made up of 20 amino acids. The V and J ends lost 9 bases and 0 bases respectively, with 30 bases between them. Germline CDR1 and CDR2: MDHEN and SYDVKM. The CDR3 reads CASLGILKSDPANSNQPQHF. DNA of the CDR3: TGTGCCAGTCTGGGCATCCTCAAATCCGACCCGGCAAATAGCAATCAGCCCCAGCATTTT.

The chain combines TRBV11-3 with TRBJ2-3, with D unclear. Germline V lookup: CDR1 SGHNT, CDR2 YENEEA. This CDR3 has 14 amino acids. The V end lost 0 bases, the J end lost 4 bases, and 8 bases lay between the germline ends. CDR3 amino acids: CASSLDRNADTQYF. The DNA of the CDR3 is TGTGCCAGCAGCTTAGACAGGAACGCAGATACGCAGTATTTT.